These T cell receptor beta chains were read from a single sample in a study of blood T cells in healthy people across ages. TCRdb used MiXCR to reprocess the 5' RACE reads, holding one entry per CDR3 protein. The table lists about 730,000 distinct CDR3 sequences, about 40% of them singletons, with approximately 22% in the top ten. The sequenced sample was blood. These receptors were taken from a woman aged 60-70 years in good health. The CDR3 runs from the conserved cysteine through the conserved F or W. The D gene is left open where the match is weak. Size values are once, few and many counts, or a class for expanded clones, and some rows have none.

TRBJ2-5 | TRBV20-1 | NA | NA | TGCAGTGCTAGAGTGCCCGATAGTTTGTACTTC | CSARVPDSLYF
TRBJ1-6 | TRBV12-3/TRBV12-4 | TRBD1 | few | TGTGCCAGCAGTAGAAGACAGGGAAAGGGGTCACCCCTCCACTTT | CASSRRQGKGSPLHF
TRBJ2-3 | TRBV20-1 | TRBD2 | few | TGCAGTGCTAGAGATGCCGGGCTAGCGGGAGGGCCGTTCGGAGATACGCAGTATTTT | CSARDAGLAGGPFGDTQYF
TRBJ2-7 | TRBV7-9 | NA | NA | TGTGCCAGCAGCTTTCAGTCCTACGAGCAGTACTTC | CASSFQSYEQYF
TRBJ2-5 | TRBV20-1 | TRBD2 | NA | TGCAGTGCTAGAGAAGGGGTAACTAGCGGGGGGCTCTGGGGAGAGACCCAGTACTTC | CSAREGVTSGGLWGETQYF
TRBJ2-3 | TRBV5-1 | TRBD1 | NA | TGCGCCAGCAGCTTGGGCCAAAACAGGGGTAGAAGCACAGATACGCAGTATTTT | CASSLGQNRGRSTDTQYF
TRBJ2-1 | TRBV20-1 | TRBD2 | many | TGCAGTGCTAGAGATCATCAAAGCGGGAGCTCCTACAATGAGCAGTTCTTC | CSARDHQSGSSYNEQFF
TRBJ2-4 | TRBV29-1 | NA | NA | TGCAGCGCCTCTCAATTCCAGGACATTCAGTACTTC | CSASQFQDIQYF
TRBJ2-1 | TRBV20-1 | TRBD2 | NA | TGCAGTGCTACCCGCGGGGGGAGCTCCTACAATGGGCAGTTCTTC | CSATRGGSSYNGQFF
TRBJ1-1 | TRBV2 | NA | once | TGTGCCAGCAGTGATGTAGGCCCAGTCGACACTGAAGCTTTCTTT | CASSDVGPVDTEAFF
TRBJ1-2 | TRBV20-1 | TRBD1 | many | TGCAGTGCTAGCGACAGGGCGACCGGCTACACCTTC | CSASDRATGYTF
TRBJ1-1 | TRBV12-3/TRBV12-4 | NA | NA | TGTGCCAGCAGTTTATTTGGGGCCTCTCCGTTTGAAGCTTTCTTT | CASSLFGASPFEAFF
TRBJ2-1 | TRBV3-1 | TRBD2 | NA | TGTGCCAGCAGCCACAGCGGGAGGGCCGAAAGTGAGCAGTTCTTC | CASSHSGRAESEQFF
TRBJ2-5 | TRBV5-8 | TRBD2 | few | TGTGCCAGCAACCCACTAGCGGGGAAGAGAGAGACCCAGTACTTC | CASNPLAGKRETQYF
TRBJ1-2 | TRBV15 | NA | NA | TGTGCCACCAGCAGAGATCTAACAAACTATGGCTACACCTTC | CATSRDLTNYGYTF
TRBJ1-6 | TRBV6-2/TRBV6-3 | NA | NA | TGTGCCAGCAGCCGGTTGAGCTCCTATAATTCACCCCTCCACTTT | CASSRLSSYNSPLHF
TRBJ2-1 | TRBV7-9 | NA | NA | TGTGCCAGCAGCGTAGAGTACCCGTCCCATGAGCAGTTCTTC | CASSVEYPSHEQFF
TRBJ1-1 | TRBV3-1 | NA | NA | TGTGCCAGCAGCCAAGTGCGGGAGAACACTGAAGCTTTCTTT | CASSQVRENTEAFF
TRBJ2-5 | TRBV12-3/TRBV12-4 | TRBD1 | NA | TGTGCCAGCAGGTACCGGGACAGGGTGACCCAGTACTTC | CASRYRDRVTQYF
TRBJ1-1 | TRBV10-3 | NA | many | TGTGCCATCAGTGAAGAAGGGTTCGGTGAAGCTTTCTTT | CAISEEGFGEAFF
TRBJ1-1 | TRBV20-1 | NA | NA | TGCAGTGCTAGATACCCAGGGGCCACTGAAGCTTTCTTT | CSARYPGATEAFF
TRBJ1-2 | TRBV7-9 | NA | many | TGTGCCAGCAGCCCCGACAGCCTCTATGGCTACACCTTC | CASSPDSLYGYTF
TRBJ2-3 | TRBV5-6 | TRBD2 | NA | TGTGCCAGCAGCTTGAGGGGACTAGGGGATACGCAGTATTTT | CASSLRGLGDTQYF
TRBJ2-3 | TRBV20-1 | TRBD2 | few | TGCAGTGTCACCCCGACTAGCGGGACCACGGATACGCAGTATTTT | CSVTPTSGTTDTQYF
TRBJ2-5 | TRBV5-1 | NA | many | TGCGCCAGCAGCTACCAGTACTTC | CASSYQYF
TRBJ1-1 | TRBV11-2 | NA | few | TGTGCCGCAGGGGCCCCGGGCACTGAAGCTTTCTTT | CAAGAPGTEAFF
TRBJ2-7 | TRBV9 | TRBD1 | NA | TGTGCCAGCAGCGTGGGGACAGGGGCAAATCGCGAGCAGTACTTC | CASSVGTGANREQYF
TRBJ1-2 | TRBV14 | NA | NA | TGTGCCAGCAGCCAACGTACCGACCCTGGGTATGGCTACACCTTC | CASSQRTDPGYGYTF
TRBJ2-1 | TRBV5-5 | NA | NA | TGTGCCAGCAGCCATTTCAGGAAGCAGTTCTTC | CASSHFRKQFF
TRBJ2-7 | TRBV6-4 | NA | NA | TGTGCCAGCAGTGTTGAGGGAGATCGGGAGCAGTACTTC | CASSVEGDREQYF
TRBJ1-3 | TRBV20-1 | NA | NA | TGCAGTGCTCCCGACAGGAAGGGAAACACCATATATTTT | CSAPDRKGNTIYF
TRBJ2-1 | TRBV20-1 | NA | few | TGCAGTGCTAGACCGGAACAATACAATGAGCAGTTCTTC | CSARPEQYNEQFF
TRBJ2-3 | TRBV7-9 | NA | NA | TGTGCCAGCAGTTTAGAAGCCCAGCTTTGGCAGTATTTT | CASSLEAQLWQYF
TRBJ2-7 | TRBV25-1 | TRBD1 | few | TGTGCCAGCAGAGAAACTGGACAGGTCCTCTACGAGCAGTACTTC | CASRETGQVLYEQYF
TRBJ2-7 | TRBV7-9 | TRBD1 | NA | TGTGCCAGCAGCTTAGAGGGGGCTACCAGCGAGCAGTACTTC | CASSLEGATSEQYF
TRBJ2-3 | TRBV27 | TRBD1 | NA | TGTGCCAGCAGTATGGACAGGGGCACAGATACGCAGTATTTT | CASSMDRGTDTQYF
TRBJ2-7 | TRBV4-2 | TRBD2 | NA | TGTGCCAGCAGCCAAGACACTAGCGGGAGAGAGGAGCAGTACTTC | CASSQDTSGREEQYF
TRBJ1-5 | TRBV6-5 | TRBD1 | few | TGTGCCAGCAGCCTGACAGGGGGCGGGAGTCAGCCCCAGCATTTT | CASSLTGGGSQPQHF
TRBJ2-3 | TRBV20-1 | TRBD2 | NA | TGCAGTGTGCCTAGCGGGGGTGCCTACACAGATACGCAGTATTTT | CSVPSGGAYTDTQYF
TRBJ2-1 | TRBV6-6 | TRBD2 | NA | TGTGCCACCCAGCGGGGGGGCGAGGACGAGCAGTTCTTC | CATQRGGEDEQFF
TRBJ1-2 | TRBV7-9 | NA | NA | TGTGCCAGCAGCTTTTCCTACGGCTACACCTTC | CASSFSYGYTF
TRBJ2-7 | TRBV10-3 | TRBD2 | NA | TGTGCCATCAGAAGTCCCCAAGGACTAGCGGGGAACGAGCAGTACTTC | CAIRSPQGLAGNEQYF
TRBJ1-1 | TRBV20-1 | NA | NA | TGCAGTGCTAGAAGGGGCACCAGGGTCACTGAAGCTTTCTTT | CSARRGTRVTEAFF
TRBJ2-3 | TRBV6-1 | TRBD1 | NA | TGTGCCACCCGTCCCGGGACAGGGGCGGTCAGCACAGATACGCAGTATTTT | CATRPGTGAVSTDTQYF
TRBJ1-5 | TRBV7-2 | NA | NA | TGTGCCAGCAGCAGGCTACTAGCTCATGAGCATTTT | CASSRLLAHEHF
TRBJ2-1 | TRBV7-2 | NA | NA | TGTGCCAGCAGCTTCAGCACCAATGAGCAGTTCTTC | CASSFSTNEQFF
TRBJ2-5 | TRBV29-1 | NA | many | TGCAGCGTTTTTAGACAAGAGACCCAGTACTTC | CSVFRQETQYF
TRBJ2-6 | TRBV12-3/TRBV12-4 | NA | few | TGTGCCAGCAGTTTAGAGGTAACTGGGGCCAACGTCCTGACTTTC | CASSLEVTGANVLTF
TRBJ2-1 | TRBV11-1 | TRBD2 | NA | TGTGCCAGCTGGGGGGGACCGAAGCAAGACAATGAGCAGTTCTTC | CASWGGPKQDNEQFF
TRBJ2-6 | TRBV3-1 | TRBD1 | NA | TGTGCCAGCAGCCAAGAGGACGGGACAGGGGTTGCTCGGGGGGCCAACGTCCTGACTTTC | CASSQEDGTGVARGANVLTF
TRBJ2-3 | TRBV21-1 | NA | NA | TGTGCCAGCAGCAAAACGAAGAAGGGTTCAGGGAGCGATACGCAGTATTTT | CASSKTKKGSGSDTQYF
TRBJ1-5 | TRBV20-1 | NA | NA | TGCAGTGCTAGAGATTACAGGGCTCAGCCCCAGCATTTT | CSARDYRAQPQHF
TRBJ2-3 | TRBV12-3/TRBV12-4 | NA | few | TGTGCCAGCAGTTTAGCGCGGGCTACAGATACGCAGTATTTT | CASSLARATDTQYF